The source of this T cell receptor beta chain is a study of shared clonotypes between healthy human individuals. Study-level results: Non-shared clonotypes displayed generation probabilities falling below those of clonotypes present in all four donors. Investigators collected only blood, and repertoires in tissues likely differ.

This CDR3 comprises 15 residues. V shed 5 bases and J shed 6 bases, with 17 bases lying between them. Germline-derived CDR1 and CDR2 are SGHAT and FQNNGV. Details on this clone: What it binds is not known.

Only in-frame clones appear in the TCRdb table, and some are missing; sequencing was by immunoSEQ multiplex PCR. The sample carries nearly 1,000,000 clones, 60% to 85% recorded once. The clonotype comes from a young man in good health. This chain uses TRBV11-2 with TRBJ1-5; D unresolved. Sequencing was carried out using memory CD4+ T cells sorted from blood. Subset given: CD45RA-negative fraction. CDR3 nucleotide sequence: TGTGCCAGCAGCCCCGGACCGGCCGCCTCTCAGCCCCAGCATTTT. As protein: CASSPGPAASQPQHF. Full variable domain (outside the CDR3, taken from reference TRBV11-2 and TRBJ1-5): EAGVAQSPRYKIIEKRQSVAFWCNPISGHATLYWYQQILGQGPKLLIQFQNNGVVDDSQLPKDRFSAERLKGVDSTLKIQPAKLEDSAVYLCASSPGPAASQPQHFGDGTRLSIL.